This is a list of T cell receptor beta chains from one sample in a study of post-analysis software for immune sequencing data. MiXCR, run by TCRdb on the PCR reads, gives a single entry per CDR3 protein. Here the sample spans hundreds of thousands of distinct CDR3 sequences, 30% being singletons. The sequenced sample consisted of blood. These receptors all come from a girl aged 5-17 years with multiple sclerosis. CDR3s leave out the opening cysteine and the closing phenylalanine or tryptophan. Fields, in order: J gene, V gene, CDR3 protein.

>TRBJ1-4|TRBV27
ASKPGGGKFLDEKLF
>TRBJ2-7|TRBV29-1
SGGGSGNHGQY
>TRBJ2-3|TRBV9
ASSVSTSGGATDTQY
>TRBJ1-2|TRBV10-3
ATQAGVGYT
>TRBJ2-1|TRBV13
ASSFALAGGNEQF
>TRBJ2-4|TRBV28
ASSPRTGGNIQY
>TRBJ2-1|TRBV27
ASSPHRGLTYNEQF
>TRBJ2-2|TRBV4-1
ASSQEGRYRELF
>TRBJ2-3|TRBV21-1
ASSKAQGLAGAGTDTQY
>TRBJ2-1|TRBV5-1
ASSAGTGGDEQF
>TRBJ2-6|TRBV5-6
ASSGGLGSGANVLT
>TRBJ2-5|TRBV29-1
SVEKTGTGRGETQY
>TRBJ2-1|TRBV18
ASSPLRDSEQF
>TRBJ2-1|TRBV29-1
SGWDREQETQF
>TRBJ2-1|TRBV5-6
ASSLGSGGNYNEQF
>TRBJ2-3|TRBV10-3
AISETTSGTDTQY
>TRBJ2-5|TRBV10-3
AISSPGQETQY
>TRBJ2-1|TRBV12-3/TRBV12-4
ASSQGLAAYNEQF
>TRBJ2-5|TRBV5-1
ASSLSGGAGETQY
>TRBJ2-5|TRBV7-2
ASRMGLGQETQY
>TRBJ2-1|TRBV19
ASSIDRYNEQF
>TRBJ2-1|TRBV11-2
ASSLMRLAGVSSYNEQF
>TRBJ1-1|TRBV15
ATRELAALNTEAF
>TRBJ2-1|TRBV11-2
ASSGGTSGRRMDEQF
>TRBJ2-3|TRBV7-2
ASSSGEGNTQY
>TRBJ1-1|TRBV7-9
ASKPGANTEAF
>TRBJ2-1|TRBV25-1
AILAGPSSYNEQF
>TRBJ2-7|TRBV29-1
SVDPPKEQY
>TRBJ2-1|TRBV12-3/TRBV12-4
ASTQGTRQF
>TRBJ2-7|TRBV5-5
ASSLEQGVPSYEQY
>TRBJ2-2|TRBV4-1
ASSLILEGANTGELF
>TRBJ1-5|TRBV4-1
ASSQDLGGIQPQH
>TRBJ2-7|TRBV6-1
ASSASQGYEQY
>TRBJ2-5|TRBV5-1
ASSLGQNLLETQY
>TRBJ1-3|TRBV5-1
ASSTKGAHTDTIY
>TRBJ2-1|TRBV7-2
ASSQRGSSYNEQF
>TRBJ2-3|TRBV24-1
AARETATDTQY
>TRBJ2-3|TRBV29-1
SAVRTSGSTDTQY
>TRBJ2-5|TRBV21-1
ASSKSGTANQETQY
>TRBJ2-3|TRBV5-6
ASTPYRFTDTQY
>TRBJ2-3|TRBV27
ASRPAREGTDTQY
>TRBJ1-1|TRBV7-9
ASSFPRGVNTEAF
>TRBJ2-1|TRBV27
ASSRQAGEQF
>TRBJ2-1|TRBV3-1
ASSQEGGHNEQF
>TRBJ1-1|TRBV12-3/TRBV12-4
PSSITGVGTEAF
>TRBJ2-1|TRBV19
ASSISSGAYNEQF
>.|TRBV20-1
SSSGRAVYEQY
>TRBJ2-1|TRBV5-1
ASSFGLADNEQF
>TRBJ1-1|TRBV9
ASSSPPQGSDTEAF
>TRBJ2-5|TRBV29-1
SVVFSFQETQY
>.|TRBV19
ASSILNAPTNNEQY
>TRBJ2-1|TRBV6-1
ASSLTSGSTYEQF
>TRBJ1-2|TRBV18
ASSPLRDPGYGYT
>TRBJ2-3|TRBV28
ASRFEITGTQY
>TRBJ1-2|TRBV20-1
SASHSRNYGYT